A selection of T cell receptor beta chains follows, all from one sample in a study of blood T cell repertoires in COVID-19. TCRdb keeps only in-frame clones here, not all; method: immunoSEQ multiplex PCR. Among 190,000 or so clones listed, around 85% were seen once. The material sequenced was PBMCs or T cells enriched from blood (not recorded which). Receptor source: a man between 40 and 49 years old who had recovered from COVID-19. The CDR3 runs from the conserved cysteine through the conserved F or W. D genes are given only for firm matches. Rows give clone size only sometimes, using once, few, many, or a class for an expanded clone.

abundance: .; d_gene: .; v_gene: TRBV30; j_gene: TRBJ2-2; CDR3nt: TGTGCCTGGAGTGCTTCGAGCCGCGGGGAGCTGTTTTTT; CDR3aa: CAWSASSRGELFF
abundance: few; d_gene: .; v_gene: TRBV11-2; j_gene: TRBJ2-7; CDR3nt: TGTGCCAGCAGCTTACAGGCAGGCTCCTACGAGCAGTACTTC; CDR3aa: CASSLQAGSYEQYF
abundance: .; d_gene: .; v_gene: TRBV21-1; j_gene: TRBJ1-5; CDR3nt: TGTGCCAGCAGCAAAGCGCTTTGGACAGGGGAGGACCAGCCCCAGCATTTT; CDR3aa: CASSKALWTGEDQPQHF
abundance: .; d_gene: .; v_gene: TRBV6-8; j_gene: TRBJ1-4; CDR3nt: TGTGCCAGCCGATACACGAAGGGGGACCTTAATGAAAAACTGTTTTTT; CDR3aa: CASRYTKGDLNEKLFF
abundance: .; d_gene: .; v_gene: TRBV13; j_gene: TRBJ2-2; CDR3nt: TGTGCCAGCAGCCCGGGCACCGGGGAGCTGTTTTTT; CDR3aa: CASSPGTGELFF
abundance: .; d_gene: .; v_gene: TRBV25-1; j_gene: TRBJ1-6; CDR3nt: TGTGCCAGCAGTGAATATATAGACAGTAATTCACCCCTCCACTTT; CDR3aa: CASSEYIDSNSPLHF
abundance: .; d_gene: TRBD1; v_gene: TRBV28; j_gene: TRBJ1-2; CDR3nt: TGTGCCAGCAGCTCCGGGACAGCCAACTATGGCTACACCTTC; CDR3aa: CASSSGTANYGYTF
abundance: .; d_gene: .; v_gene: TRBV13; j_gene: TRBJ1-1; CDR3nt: TGTGCCAGCAGCTTAGTCCGGAACACTGAAGCTTTCTTT; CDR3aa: CASSLVRNTEAFF
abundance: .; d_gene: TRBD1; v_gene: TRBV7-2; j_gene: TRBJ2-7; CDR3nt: TGTGCCAGCAGCTTAGTGGGACAGGGCACCTACGAGCAGTACTTC; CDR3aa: CASSLVGQGTYEQYF
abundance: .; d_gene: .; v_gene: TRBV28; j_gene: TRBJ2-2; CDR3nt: TGTGCCAGCACGGCTAGCTGGACCACCGGGGAGCTGTTTTTT; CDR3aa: CASTASWTTGELFF
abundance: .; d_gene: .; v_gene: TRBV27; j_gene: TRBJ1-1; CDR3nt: TGTGCCAGCAGTTTATCCGGGGTGGCGGGCCCCACTGAAGCTTTCTTT; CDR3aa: CASSLSGVAGPTEAFF
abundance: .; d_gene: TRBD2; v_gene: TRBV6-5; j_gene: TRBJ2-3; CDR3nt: TGTGCCAGCATAAAACTAGCGGTAGATACGCAGTATTTT; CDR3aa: CASIKLAVDTQYF
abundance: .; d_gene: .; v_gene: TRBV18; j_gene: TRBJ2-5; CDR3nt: TGTGCCAGCTCACGCGAGTACCAAGAGACCCAGTACTTC; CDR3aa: CASSREYQETQYF
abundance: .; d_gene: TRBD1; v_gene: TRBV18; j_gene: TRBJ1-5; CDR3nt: TGTGCCAGCTCACCACAGACAGGGAGCAATCAGCCCCAGCATTTT; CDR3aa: CASSPQTGSNQPQHF
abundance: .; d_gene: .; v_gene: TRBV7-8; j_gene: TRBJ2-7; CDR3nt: TGTGCCAGCAGCCAGGACCGGGACAAAGCCTACGAGCAGTACTTC; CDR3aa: CASSQDRDKAYEQYF
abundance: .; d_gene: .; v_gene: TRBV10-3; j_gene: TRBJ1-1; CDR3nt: TGTGCCATCAGTGAGTCGAATAGCGCAGTAAGGGTCGGGACTGAAGCTTTCTTT; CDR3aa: CAISESNSAVRVGTEAFF
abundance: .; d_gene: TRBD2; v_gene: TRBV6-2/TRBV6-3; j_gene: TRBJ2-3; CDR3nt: TGTGCCAGCAGTTACTCGCCCTTACTAGCGGGAAGTAGGGATACGCAGTATTTT; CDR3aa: CASSYSPLLAGSRDTQYF
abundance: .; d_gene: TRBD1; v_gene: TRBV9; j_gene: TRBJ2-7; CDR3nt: TGTGCCAGCAGCGTGGGGACAGGGGTTTACGAGCAGTACTTC; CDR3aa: CASSVGTGVYEQYF
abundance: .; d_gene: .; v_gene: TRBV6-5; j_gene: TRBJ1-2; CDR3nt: TGTGCCAGCAGTCTTCAGGGGAGCTCGAACTATGGCTACACCTTC; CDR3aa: CASSLQGSSNYGYTF
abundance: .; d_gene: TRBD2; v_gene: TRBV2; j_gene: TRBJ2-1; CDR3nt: TGTGCCAGCAGTCTCCTTGGACTAGCGGGGACTTCTGGGAATGAGCAGTTCTTC; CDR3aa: CASSLLGLAGTSGNEQFF
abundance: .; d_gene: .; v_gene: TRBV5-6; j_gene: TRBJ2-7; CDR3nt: TGTGCCAGCAGCTTGGTCTTCGCGGGGCCAATCTCCTACGAGCAGTACTTC; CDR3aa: CASSLVFAGPISYEQYF
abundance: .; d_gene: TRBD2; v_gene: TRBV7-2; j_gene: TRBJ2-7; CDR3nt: TGTGCCAGCACCGGGACTAGCGGTTCCTACGAGCAGTACTTC; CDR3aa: CASTGTSGSYEQYF
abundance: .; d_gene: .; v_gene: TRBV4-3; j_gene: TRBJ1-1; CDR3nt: TGCGCCAGCAGCTCAGGGTCCCCAGTTGGGAACACTGAAGCTTTCTTT; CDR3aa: CASSSGSPVGNTEAFF
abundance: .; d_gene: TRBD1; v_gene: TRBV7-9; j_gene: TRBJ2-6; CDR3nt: TGTGCCAGCACCCAACCCCGGGACAGGCTCCCTTCTGGGGCCAACGTCCTGACTTTC; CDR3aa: CASTQPRDRLPSGANVLTF
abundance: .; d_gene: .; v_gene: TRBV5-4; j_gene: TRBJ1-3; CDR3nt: TGTGCCAGCAGCGAGAAGCGACAGTTCGGGAACACCATATATTTT; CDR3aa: CASSEKRQFGNTIYF
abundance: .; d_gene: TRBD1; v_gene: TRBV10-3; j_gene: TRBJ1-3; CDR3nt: TGTGCCATCAGCGGGACAGCACTCTCTGGAAACACCATATATTTT; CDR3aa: CAISGTALSGNTIYF
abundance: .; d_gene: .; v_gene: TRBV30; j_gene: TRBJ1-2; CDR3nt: TGTGCCTGGAGTATATCACCCAGGGCCTATGGCTACACCTTC; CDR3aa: CAWSISPRAYGYTF
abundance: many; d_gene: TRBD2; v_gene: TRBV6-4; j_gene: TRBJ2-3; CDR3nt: TGTGCCAGCAGCCCCGGGACTAGCGGGACAGATACGCAGTATTTT; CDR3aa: CASSPGTSGTDTQYF
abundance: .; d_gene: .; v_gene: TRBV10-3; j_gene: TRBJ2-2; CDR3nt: TGTGCCATCAGTGACGTGGACAGGGGGTACCTAGCGGGAGAGAACACCGGGGAGCTGTTTTTT; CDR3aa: CAISDVDRGYLAGENTGELFF
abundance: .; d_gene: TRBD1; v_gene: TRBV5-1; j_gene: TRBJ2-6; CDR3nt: TGCGCCAGCAGCGTAGGGACAGCGTCTTTCTCTGGGGCCAACGTCCTGACTTTC; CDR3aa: CASSVGTASFSGANVLTF
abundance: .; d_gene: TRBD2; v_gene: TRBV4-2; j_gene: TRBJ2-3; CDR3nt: TGTGCCAGCAGCCAAGATGCGCGAACTAGCGGGAGGACAGATACGCAGTATTTT; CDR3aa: CASSQDARTSGRTDTQYF